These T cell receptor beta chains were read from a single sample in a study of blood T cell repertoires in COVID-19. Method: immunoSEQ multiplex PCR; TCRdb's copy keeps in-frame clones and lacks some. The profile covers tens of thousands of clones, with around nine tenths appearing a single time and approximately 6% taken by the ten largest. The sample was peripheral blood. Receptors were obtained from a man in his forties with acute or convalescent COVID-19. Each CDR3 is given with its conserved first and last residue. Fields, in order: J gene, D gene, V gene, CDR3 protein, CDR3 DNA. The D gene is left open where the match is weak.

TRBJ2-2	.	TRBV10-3	CAISYSWPGNTGELFF	TGTGCCATCAGTTATTCCTGGCCAGGGAACACCGGGGAGCTGTTTTTT
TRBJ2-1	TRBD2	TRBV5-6	CASSLTSGRGNEQFF	TGTGCCAGCAGCTTAACTAGCGGGAGGGGCAATGAGCAGTTCTTC
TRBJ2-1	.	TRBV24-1	CATSDRGDEQFF	TGTGCCACCAGTGATAGAGGCGATGAGCAGTTCTTC
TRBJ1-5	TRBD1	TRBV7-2	CASSLTGVGNQPQHF	TGTGCCAGCAGCTTAACAGGGGTCGGCAATCAGCCCCAGCATTTT
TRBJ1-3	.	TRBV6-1	CASIGGVGNTIYF	TGTGCCAGCATTGGGGGCGTGGGAAACACCATATATTTT
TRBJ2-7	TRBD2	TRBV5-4	CASNLAGAYEQYF	TGTGCCAGCAACCTAGCGGGGGCCTACGAGCAGTACTTC
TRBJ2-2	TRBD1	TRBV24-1	CATSDLGQVNTGELFF	TGTGCCACCAGTGACCTAGGACAGGTGAACACCGGGGAGCTGTTTTTT
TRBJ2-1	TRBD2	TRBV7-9	CASSSETSGNEQFF	TGTGCCAGCAGTTCGGAGACTAGCGGCAATGAGCAGTTCTTC
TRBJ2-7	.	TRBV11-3	CASSLGGTYEQYF	TGTGCCAGCAGCTTGGGGGGAACCTACGAGCAGTACTTC
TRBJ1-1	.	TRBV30	CAWTRARVTEAFF	TGTGCCTGGACCCGAGCCCGGGTGACTGAAGCTTTCTTT
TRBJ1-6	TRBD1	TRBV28	CASWTGGIVEGSPLHF	TGTGCCAGCTGGACAGGGGGCATCGTAGAGGGTTCACCCCTCCACTTT
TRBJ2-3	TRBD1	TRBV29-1	CSVLGQGSGTDTQYF	TGCAGCGTTTTAGGACAGGGCTCAGGCACAGATACGCAGTATTTT
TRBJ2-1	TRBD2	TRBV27	CASSLFQLTSVGSYNEQFF	TGTGCCAGCAGTTTATTTCAGTTGACTAGCGTGGGCTCCTACAATGAGCAGTTCTTC
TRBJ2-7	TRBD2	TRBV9	CASSVKTSTYEQYF	TGTGCCAGCAGCGTGAAGACTAGCACCTACGAGCAGTACTTC
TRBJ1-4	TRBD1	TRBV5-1	CASSLGTGGNEKLFF	TGCGCCAGCAGCTTGGGGACAGGGGGGAACGAAAAACTGTTTTTT
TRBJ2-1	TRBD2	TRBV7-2	CASSATSGSGGEQFF	TGTGCCAGCAGCGCCACTAGCGGGAGCGGTGGTGAGCAGTTCTTC
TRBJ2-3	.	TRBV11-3	CASSLAEGTDTQYF	TGTGCCAGCAGCTTAGCCGAGGGCACAGATACGCAGTATTTT